This entry describes one TCR beta chain. Its target is unknown. This PCR relied on a set of 60 Vbeta primers and 13 Jbeta primers. This table comes from immunoSEQ multiplex PCR, and its TCRdb copy is limited to in-frame clones, with some not included. The sample lists 150,000 or so clones, roughly 83% seen once, with around 0.97% in the top ten. This specimen comes from a study of cytomegalovirus exposure and HLA in healthy donors. V lost 1 base and J lost 2; bases outside the gene matches: 3. The germline V gene encodes CDR1 SGHRS and CDR2 YFSETQ. The CDR3 has 16 amino acids. Findings and limits, study-wide: In a later analysis, specific HLA alleles were associated with approximately 16,000 TCR beta sequences at a 0.05 false discovery rate. Reported performance of the classifier showed diagnosis of cytomegalovirus status with high specificity and sensitivity. Among TCR beta chains, those listed as cytomegalovirus-associated numbered about 160.

This clonotype originated in a young man in good health and CMV-seronegative. The chain couples TRBV5-1 to TRBJ2-2, with 9 bases matching TRBD2. Sequences were obtained from PBMCs. Here the CDR3 DNA reads TGCGCCAGCAGCTTGTCGCTAGCGGGAAACACCGGGGAGCTGTTTTTT. This codes for CASSLSLAGNTGELFF.